This TCR beta chain was documented in a study of blood T cells in healthy people across ages. Study at large: About one barcoded TCR beta cDNA was captured per two T cells. Overall study findings and caveats: The study could not conclusively compare naive and antigen-experienced cells, given its unsorted PBMCs. Higher diversity, along with more naive CD4+ cells, distinguished long-lived donors from aged donors.

The length of the CDR3 is 17 residues. V was clipped by 3 bases and J by 10 bases, with 28 bases between them. This clonotype was observed a few times. What it binds is unknown. Then a second PCR, running roughly 7 to 11 cycles, was carried out with a sample-barcoded 5' primer and a J-beta primer mix. MiXCR, applied by TCRdb to the 5' RACE reads, yields one record per CDR3 protein. In the table there are some 900,000 distinct CDR3 sequences, around 49% of which are singletons. The chain carries TRBV6-7 and TRBJ2-7, with D tentatively TRBD1 (5 bases). TRBV6-7 is flagged as an ORF with uncertain function. The source is a man aged 25 to 45 in good health. The material sequenced was blood. CDR3 DNA: TGTGCCAGCAGTTATGCGGATTGGACACTCACCGCGCGAACCCAGTACTTC. Its translation: CASSYADWTLTARTQYF.